This T cell receptor (beta chain) was identified in a study of blood T cell repertoires in COVID-19. Overall study: Spain, Italy and the United States supplied samples that represented acute and convalescent COVID-19. T cells, B-cell-depleted T cells, or PBMCs supplied cDNA or gDNA.

TCRdb's copy holds only in-frame clones and misses some; the assay was immunoSEQ multiplex PCR. The sample shows approximately 50,000 clones, roughly nine tenths of them seen only once. The source is a man aged 40-55 years with acute or convalescent COVID-19. The sample was peripheral blood.

The CDR3 DNA reads TGTGCCAGTAGTATAGGGGACACCCGGAATCAGCCCCAGCATTTT. Its translation: CASSIGDTRNQPQHF. The chain carries TRBV19 and TRBJ1-5, with D possibly being TRBD1 (6 bases). Deletions cut 1 base from V and 4 bases from J, with 11 bases between. The CDR3 runs to 15 residues. CDR1 LNHDA and CDR2 SQIVND come from the germline V gene (reference sequence).